The 24 T cell receptor beta chains listed next were all sequenced from one sample in a study of T cell responses to AZD1222 COVID-19 vaccine. Using immunoSEQ multiplex PCR, the repertoire was profiled, and TCRdb retains in-frame clones only, with some absent. The repertoire holds approximately 190,000 clones, approximately 90% seen once, with more than 0.75% in the top ten. The sample was peripheral blood, taken on day 0 of AZD1222 vaccination. These receptors all come from an adult in good health.

This chain uses TRBV18 with TRBJ2-7, with a weak D call TRBD1 (6 bases). Trimming shortened V by 1 base and J by 4 bases, and 11 bases separated the two germline ends. The germline V gene has CDR1 KGHSH and CDR2 LQKENI. This CDR3 has 14 residues. CDR3 region: CASSPLQDSYEQYF. In DNA form, the CDR3 reads TGTGCCAGCTCACCACTCCAGGACAGTTACGAGCAGTACTTC.

This clone was picked up a small number of times. V and J are TRBV27 and TRBJ1-6; D unresolved. CDR1 MNHEY and CDR2 SMNVEV come from the germline V gene (reference sequence). V was trimmed by 5 bases and J by 10 bases, leaving 15 bases between them. This CDR3 has 14 amino acids. CDR3 in DNA: TGTGCCAGCAGTCCAAGGCATGAACGCTCACCCCTCCACTTT. This gives the protein CASSPRHERSPLHF.

The genes are TRBV27 and TRBJ2-1, with TRBD2 identical over 14 bases. The J segment lost 5 bases and the V segment lost 1 base, leaving 4 bases of the junction unmatched. The CDR3 has 17 residues. Germline V gene sequence: CDR1 MNHEY, CDR2 SMNVEV (reference sequence). The CDR3 region has the DNA TGTGCCAGCAGTTTATTCGGGACTAGCGGGGGACACAATGAGCAGTTCTTC. This codes for CASSLFGTSGGHNEQFF.

The J gene is TRBJ1-2, the V gene TRBV25-1, with TRBD1 matching 10 bases. Looked up from germline, CDR1 is MGHDK and CDR2 is SYGVNS. Unmatched junction bases numbered 6, after V lost 6 bases and J lost 8 bases. The CDR3 length is 13 residues. DNA of the CDR3: TGTGCCAGCAGCAGACAGGGGGCAAAAGGCTACACCTTC. Its protein product is CASSRQGAKGYTF.

The V call is TRBV19, the J call TRBJ1-3; D perhaps matches TRBD1 (6 bases). The length of the CDR3 is 17 residues. V was shortened by 2 bases and J by 4 bases, with 18 bases between the two germline ends. Germline V gene sequence: CDR1 LNHDA, CDR2 SQIVND (reference sequence). The CDR3 DNA reads as TGTGCCAGTAGTATAACGGGGACCCCCACAGGGGGAAACACCATATATTTT. Translating it yields CASSITGTPTGGNTIYF.

The V gene is TRBV6-5, the J gene TRBJ1-2; D is uncertain. The CDR3 consists of 12 residues. The ends were cut back, 2 bases at V and 5 bases at J, with 6 bases in the middle. Germline assignment: CDR1 MNHEY and CDR2 SVGAGI. CDR3 nucleotides: TGTGCCAGCAGTTACGGACGGTATGGCTACACCTTC. This translates into CASSYGRYGYTF.

J is TRBJ1-2 and V is TRBV7-9; D possibly corresponds to TRBD1 (6 bases). Germline CDR1 is SEHNR and CDR2 is FQNEAQ (reference sequence). This CDR3 comprises 14 residues. Trimming took off 5 bases at V and 1 base at J, with 11 bases between the two ends. The CDR3 region is CASSPTGINYGYTF. In nucleotides, the CDR3 is TGTGCCAGCAGCCCAACAGGGATTAACTATGGCTACACCTTC.

V gene TRBV9 combines with J gene TRBJ1-2, with no clear D. CDR3 length: 11 residues. Germline V lookup: CDR1 SGDLS, CDR2 YYNGEE. V was clipped by 3 bases and J by 2 bases, with 2 bases between them. CDR3 sequence: CASSANYGYTF. Here the CDR3 DNA reads TGTGCCAGCAGCGCAAACTATGGCTACACCTTC.

V and J are TRBV5-1 and TRBJ2-1; D unclear. The CDR3 extends over 14 amino acids. CDR1 and CDR2 from the germline V gene are SGHRS and YFSETQ. V was trimmed by 0 bases and J by 8 bases, leaving 12 bases between them. As DNA, the CDR3 is TGCGCCAGCAGCTTGGGTCCTCTGGGCGATGAGCAGTTCTTC. Translation gives CASSLGPLGDEQFF.

The sample holds a few counts of this clone. The chain has TRBV19 and TRBJ1-4; D is ambiguous. V lost 5 bases and J 3 bases, leaving 10 bases between the germline ends. CDR3 length: 14 amino acids. In germline, CDR1 is LNHDA, CDR2 SQIVND (reference sequence). DNA for the CDR3: TGTGCCAGTAGTCCCCGGGCAGCTAATGAAAAACTGTTTTTT. It codes for CASSPRAANEKLFF.

The gene calls are TRBV28 and TRBJ2-7; 8 bases map to TRBD2. Unmatched junction bases numbered 0, after V lost 3 bases and J lost 2 bases. The CDR3 has 13 amino acids. Germline V gene sequence: CDR1 MDHEN, CDR2 SYDVKM. DNA for the CDR3: TGTGCCAGCAGTTTGGGACTAGCCTACGAGCAGTACTTC. It encodes CASSLGLAYEQYF.

The J gene is TRBJ1-3, the V gene TRBV29-1; D not certain. CDR1 is SQVTM, CDR2 ANQGSEA, per germline. The CDR3 has 14 residues. The ends were cut back, 7 bases at V and 0 bases at J, with 13 bases in the middle. CDR3 DNA sequence: TGCAGCGCCCGGGGAGGCAGCTCTGGAAACACCATATATTTT. This encodes CSARGGSSGNTIYF.

This clone was observed a single time. The rearrangement joins TRBV25-1 to TRBJ2-2, with 12 bases that match TRBD2. CDR3 size: 16 residues. The germline V gene encodes CDR1 MGHDK and CDR2 SYGVNS. J gave up 5 bases and V 3 bases, and 4 bases lay outside the gene matches. CDR3 sequence: CASSDGLAGRTGELFF. The CDR3 DNA reads as TGTGCCAGCAGTGATGGACTAGCGGGAAGGACCGGGGAGCTGTTTTTT.

This chain uses TRBV7-9 with TRBJ2-7; D is possibly TRBD1 (5 bases). Germline assignment: CDR1 SEHNR and CDR2 FQNEAQ (reference sequence). V gave up 4 bases and J gave up 12 bases, with 10 bases separating them. The CDR3 is 10 residues long. CDR3 nucleotide sequence: TGTGCCAGCAGCTCGCTCAGGGTGTACTTC. It translates to CASSSLRVYF.

This clone appeared a few times. This chain uses TRBV3-1 (or the pseudogene TRBV3-2) with TRBJ2-7; D possibly corresponds to TRBD1 (5 bases). The germline V and J ends were trimmed by 6 bases and 4 bases, with 13 bases remaining between them. The V gene's germline CDR1 is LGHDT and CDR2 YNNKEL (reference sequence). This CDR3 is built from 13 residues. Here the CDR3 reads CASSSGFLYEQYF. In nucleotides, the CDR3 is TGTGCCAGCAGTTCAGGGTTTTTGTACGAGCAGTACTTC.

The rearrangement uses TRBV7-8 and TRBJ2-1; D ambiguous. This CDR3 spans 14 amino acids. Trimming pared 2 bases from V and 3 bases from J, leaving 8 bases between. In germline, CDR1 is SGHVS, CDR2 FQNEAQ. CDR3 DNA sequence: TGTGCCAGCAGCTTACTCGCCAGCTACAATGAGCAGTTCTTC. Translating gives CASSLLASYNEQFF.

This chain uses TRBV24-1 with TRBJ2-3, with TRBD2 matching over 7 bases. The germline gives CDR1 KGHDR, CDR2 SFDVKD. The CDR3 length is 18 residues. V shed 1 base, J shed 2 bases, and the junction held 11 bases outside the gene matches. This CDR3 reads CATSDFRGSGASTDTQYF. CDR3 bases: TGTGCCACCAGTGATTTTCGGGGCAGCGGGGCATCCACAGATACGCAGTATTTT.

The chain combines TRBV5-5 with TRBJ2-5; maybe TRBD1 (5 bases). V was shortened by 6 bases and J by 5 bases, with 23 bases between the two germline ends. The CDR3 sequence is 16 residues long. In germline, CDR1 is SGHKS, CDR2 YYEKEE (reference sequence). The CDR3 loop reads CASTLDIWKAEETQYF. The CDR3 DNA reads TGTGCCAGCACCCTGGACATTTGGAAGGCTGAGGAGACCCAGTACTTC.

V gene TRBV12-5 combines with J gene TRBJ1-1, with D unclear. The length of the CDR3 is 12 residues. V gave up 2 bases and J gave up 5 bases, with 6 bases separating them. The germline V gene encodes CDR1 LGHNT and CDR2 FRNRAP. As DNA, the CDR3 is TGTGCTAGTGGTTTGTCCCTTACTGAAGCTTTCTTT. Amino acids: CASGLSLTEAFF.

This chain connects TRBV5-1 to TRBJ1-2; D is possibly TRBD1 (5 bases). In germline, CDR1 is SGHRS, CDR2 YFSETQ. V shed 4 bases and J shed 4 bases, with 14 bases lying between them. The CDR3 consists of 14 residues. CDR3 coding DNA: TGCGCCAGCAGCGGTGAACAGGCTCGCTATGGCTACACCTTC. Amino acids: CASSGEQARYGYTF.

V is TRBV19 and J is TRBJ2-4; D is uncertain. Trimming left V 5 bases short and J 0 bases short, with 11 bases between. Germline CDR1 and CDR2: LNHDA and SQIVND (reference sequence). There are 15 residues in the CDR3. The CDR3 DNA reads as TGTGCCAGTAGTGGTCAACAGCTAGCCAAAAACATTCAGTACTTC. Encoded protein: CASSGQQLAKNIQYF.

The V and J genes are TRBV24-1 and TRBJ2-3, with 10 bases matching TRBD2. This CDR3 comprises 15 residues. The junction had 5 bases not matched to a gene; V was cut back by 3 bases and J by 6 bases. The germline gives CDR1 KGHDR, CDR2 SFDVKD. CDR3 in DNA: TGTGCCACCAGTGATCTTAGCGGGGGGCGGGATACGCAGTATTTT. This gives the protein CATSDLSGGRDTQYF.

The rearrangement joins TRBV18 to TRBJ2-5, with D possibly TRBD2 on 7 matching bases. Germline CDR1 and CDR2: KGHSH and LQKENI. The CDR3 spans 17 residues. V lost 0 bases and J lost 4, with 18 bases in between. The CDR3 bases are TGTGCCAGCTCACCACCGAATTCACGGGGGGCATTAGAGACCCAGTACTTC. It translates to CASSPPNSRGALETQYF.

The V gene is TRBV7-3, the J gene TRBJ2-5; D is unresolved. Per germline, CDR1 SGHTA and CDR2 FQGTGA. V was cut by 5 bases and J by 2 bases, with 15 bases left in between. The CDR3 length is 15 residues. CDR3 nucleotides: TGTGCCAGCAGCCCCGGCGGCGGACGGCAAGAGACCCAGTACTTC. This codes for CASSPGGGRQETQYF.